Detailed here is one T cell receptor (beta chain). Its target is unknown. This entry comes from a study of immune evolution from preneoplasia to lung adenocarcinoma. Study results and limitations: Later-stage lesions seemingly showed higher T cell density and diversity than normal lung. Top clone share appeared to fall from AAH through AIS, MIA, adenocarcinoma.

Resections took place in Japan or China from about 2014 to 2018. H&E slides confirmed each diagnosis, reviewed by two pathologists independently. Germline V gives CDR1 ENHRY, CDR2 SYGVKD. The CDR3 extends over 14 amino acids. V trimming: 6 bases; J trimming: 3 bases; junction bases outside the gene matches: 6. The table came from immunoSEQ multiplex PCR; TCRdb's copy has only in-frame clones and leaves some out. The sample includes 5,000 or so clones, over 80% of them seen just once. The clonotype originates from a person aged 65-85 years with lung adenocarcinoma. The sequencing sample was made of FFPE adjacent normal lung tissue. V gene TRBV10-3 combines with J gene TRBJ2-7, with 9 nucleotides matching TRBD1. The CDR3 sequence: CAIRTGGEVYEQYF. The CDR3 nucleotides are TGTGCCATCAGAACAGGGGGCGAAGTCTACGAGCAGTACTTC.